The TCR beta chain under discussion was sequenced for a study of shared clonotypes between healthy human individuals. Study outcomes and limitations: The four-donor shared clonotypes exceeded non-shared clonotypes in generation probability, with non-shared ones scoring lower. Several donors shared around 5.1% of their naive CD4 clonotypes.

Trimming pared 4 bases from V and 0 bases from J, leaving 10 bases between. Germline CDR1 MNHNY, CDR2 SVGAGI (reference sequence). This CDR3 is 15 amino acids long. About this clone itself: What it binds is not known.

For sorted subsets, about 200 ng DNA per replicate equaled some 27,000 T cell genomes. Using immunoSEQ multiplex PCR, the repertoire was profiled, and TCRdb retains in-frame clones only, with some absent. Of some 500,000 clones listed, roughly 95% are singletons. The TCR was taken from a woman aged 25 to 45 in good health. The rearrangement links TRBV6-6 to TRBJ1-5; no firm D call. The sequencing input was naive CD4+ T cells sorted from blood. Regarding subset: CD45RA+ positively selected. Written as DNA, the CDR3 is TGTGCCAGCAGTTTAGGCAACCCTAGCAATCAGCCCCAGCATTTT. This encodes CASSLGNPSNQPQHF.